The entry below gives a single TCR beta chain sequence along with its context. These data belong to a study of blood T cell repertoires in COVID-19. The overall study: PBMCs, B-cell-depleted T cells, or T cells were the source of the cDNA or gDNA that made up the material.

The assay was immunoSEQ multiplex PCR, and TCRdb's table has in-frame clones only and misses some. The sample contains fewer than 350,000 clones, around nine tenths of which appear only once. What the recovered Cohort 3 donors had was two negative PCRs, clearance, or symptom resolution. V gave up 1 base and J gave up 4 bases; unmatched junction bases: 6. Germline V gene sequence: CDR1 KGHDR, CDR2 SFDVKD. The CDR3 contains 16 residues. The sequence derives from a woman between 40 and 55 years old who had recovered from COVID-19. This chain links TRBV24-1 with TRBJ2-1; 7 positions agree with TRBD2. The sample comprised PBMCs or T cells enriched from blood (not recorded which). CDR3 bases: TGTGCCACCAGTGATTTACCCAGCGGGACTTACAATGAGCAGTTCTTC. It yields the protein CATSDLPSGTYNEQFF.